These 26 T cell receptor beta chains share one sample of origin, sequenced in a study of T-cell reconstitution after alpha-beta-depleted transplantation in children. Preparation of the TCRbeta library involved a method that used unique molecular identifiers. A single record per CDR3 protein comes from TCRdb applying MiXCR to the PCR reads. The sample has roughly 310,000 distinct CDR3 sequences; over 20% are singletons. This material consisted of PBMCs, mostly from graft donor cells, taken 180 days after TCRalphabeta/CD19-depleted stem cell transplant. The source of these receptors is a male patient aged 10 to 17 who had a stem cell transplant for acute lymphoblastic leukemia, so the T cells may come from the graft donor.

This clonotype was counted between two and nine times. The chain is built from TRBV20-1 and TRBJ2-7, with D possibly matching TRBD1 (6 bases). The CDR3 is 12 amino acids. Trimming stripped 8 bases from V and 0 bases from J, with 11 bases between. Germline-derived CDR1 and CDR2 are DFQATT and SNEGSKA (reference sequence). The CDR3 DNA is TGCAGTATACAGGGACCCTCCTACGAGCAGTACTTC. Translated: CSIQGPSYEQYF.

J is TRBJ2-7 and V is TRBV29-1; D assignment may be TRBD1 or TRBD2 (5 bases each). This CDR3 comprises 15 residues. V lost 6 bases and J lost 0, with 18 bases in between. CDR1 is SQVTM, CDR2 ANQGSEA, per germline. DNA for the CDR3: TGCAGCGTCGGATGCCGGGACCCCCGCTCCTACGAGCAGTACTTC. Its protein is CSVGCRDPRSYEQYF.

This rearrangement joins TRBV10-3 to TRBJ2-1; 11 positions agree with TRBD2. J was trimmed by 12 bases and V by 5 bases; bases with no gene match: 6. From germline, CDR1 is ENHRY and CDR2 SYGVKD. The CDR3 spans 13 residues. The CDR3 nucleotides read TGTGCCATCAGTTCTACTAGCGGGAGACGGCAGTTCTTC. Translating it yields CAISSTSGRRQFF.

This clonotype came up a few times. The chain couples TRBV20-1 to TRBJ2-3, with D uncertain. V was cut by 0 bases and J by 8 bases, with 0 bases left in between. CDR1 is DFQATT and CDR2 is SNEGSKA in the germline V gene (reference sequence). The CDR3 is 9 residues long. As DNA, the CDR3 is TGCAGTGCTAGAGATACGCAGTATTTT. Protein: CSARDTQYF.

The V call is TRBV12-3 or TRBV12-4, the J call TRBJ1-2; TRBD1 might be the D (5 bases). This CDR3 is built from 13 residues. Trimming cost V 5 bases and J 3 bases, with 10 bases left between them. The CDR3 loop reads CASSPRVDYGYTF. The CDR3 bases are TGTGCCAGCAGTCCCAGGGTAGACTATGGCTACACCTTC.

The sample holds a few counts of this clonotype. The chain combines TRBV5-1 with TRBJ2-7; 10 bases fit TRBD1. This CDR3 has 16 residues. Germline CDR1 SGHRS, CDR2 YFSETQ. Losses at the gene ends were 2 bases for V and 3 bases for J; bases not matched to a gene: 8. The DNA for the CDR3 is TGCGCCAGCAGCTTCCTTGGACAGGGGGTACGCTACGAGCAGTACTTC. Translation: CASSFLGQGVRYEQYF.

This chain uses TRBV5-5 with TRBJ1-2; a weak D match, TRBD1 (6 bases). V was shortened by 4 bases and J by 4 bases, with 26 bases between the two germline ends. The CDR3 covers 18 residues. Germline loops: CDR1 SGHKS, CDR2 YYEKEE (reference sequence). The CDR3 coding sequence is TGTGCCAGCAGCAGGAGAACAGCAGGACAGCTAGGCGTCTATGGCTACACCTTC. Translating it yields CASSRRTAGQLGVYGYTF.

Only a few counts were recorded for this clonotype. V gene TRBV20-1 combines with J gene TRBJ2-7, with TRBD2 matching 9 bases. Trimming at V came to 0 bases and at J to 5 bases, leaving 8 bases not matched to a gene. Germline V gene sequence: CDR1 DFQATT, CDR2 SNEGSKA (reference sequence). The CDR3 runs to 15 residues. CDR3 amino acids: CSARDRIAGVHEQYF. Here the CDR3 DNA reads TGCAGTGCTAGAGATCGTATAGCGGGAGTCCACGAGCAGTACTTC.

The chain joins TRBV7-2 to TRBJ2-1; the match to TRBD2 covers 10 bases. With 4 bases clipped from V and 9 bases from J, the junction kept 12 bases outside the gene matches. The V gene's germline CDR1 is SGHTA and CDR2 FQGNSA. The CDR3 extends over 16 amino acids. As DNA, the CDR3 is TGTGCCAGCAGCTCAATGGGGCTAGCGGGAGTTGGTGAGCAGTTCTTC. This sequence encodes CASSSMGLAGVGEQFF.

The rearrangement joins TRBV20-1 to TRBJ2-7; no clear D. This CDR3 has 10 amino acids. V lost 3 bases and J 5 bases, leaving 5 bases between the germline ends. In germline, CDR1 is DFQATT, CDR2 SNEGSKA (reference sequence). This CDR3 is CSASKNEQYF. The CDR3 region has the DNA TGCAGTGCTAGTAAGAACGAGCAGTACTTC.

This clonotype turned up a few times. Written as DNA, the CDR3 is TGTGCCAGCAGCCAAGACCGGACTAGCGGGAACAACAATGAGCAGTTCTTC. Translated, it gives CASSQDRTSGNNNEQFF. The V gene is TRBV3-1, the J gene TRBJ2-1; TRBD2 agrees at 12 bases. After removal of 0 bases from V and 5 bases from J, the junction contained 5 bases not matched to a gene. Germline assignment: CDR1 LGHDT and CDR2 YNNKEL (reference sequence). The CDR3 loop spans 17 amino acids.

The chain is built from TRBV6-4 and TRBJ2-3, with D hard to call. CDR1 and CDR2 (germline): MRHNA, SNTAGT. The V end lost 3 bases, the J end lost 4 bases, and 8 bases lay between the germline ends. CDR3 size: 13 residues. CDR3 in amino acids: CASSDRFADTQYF. The CDR3 DNA is TGTGCCAGCAGTGATAGATTTGCAGATACGCAGTATTTT.

Only a few counts were recorded for this clonotype. This rearrangement joins TRBV20-1 to TRBJ2-1; 8 bases line up with TRBD2. Germline lookup yields CDR1 DFQATT and CDR2 SNEGSKA (reference sequence). The CDR3 has 15 residues. With 6 bases clipped from V and 4 bases from J, the junction kept 11 bases outside the gene matches. The CDR3 DNA reads TGCAGTGCCCCCGCGAAGCGGGAGAGGTACAATGAGCAGTTCTTC. It codes for CSAPAKRERYNEQFF.

The V and J genes are TRBV7-9 and TRBJ2-1; D not certain. This CDR3 comprises 15 residues. Germline-derived CDR1 and CDR2 are SEHNR and FQNEAQ (reference sequence). V dropped 4 bases and J dropped 4 bases, with 14 bases sitting between them. The CDR3 here is CASSSVQNKYNEQFF. CDR3 nucleotides: TGTGCCAGCAGCTCCGTGCAAAACAAGTACAATGAGCAGTTCTTC.

The CDR3, as DNA: TGTGCCAGCAGCTTGGGGACCCCCCTACTGGTTGGTGAGCAGTACTTC. Its translation: CASSLGTPLLVGEQYF. This chain links TRBV5-4 with TRBJ2-7, with D uncertain. The CDR3 contains 16 residues. V was pared by 0 bases and J by 7 bases, with 20 bases between. The germline V gene has CDR1 SGHNT and CDR2 YYREEE (reference sequence).

This clonotype came up a few times. The V call is TRBV7-9, the J call TRBJ2-1; 9 bases are a match to TRBD2. The CDR3 has 13 amino acids. CDR1 is SEHNR, CDR2 FQNEAQ, per germline (reference sequence). V was pared by 10 bases and J by 3 bases, with 4 bases of the junction left unmatched. The DNA for the CDR3 is TGTGCCATTCGGACTAGCGACTACAATGAGCAGTTCTTC. Translated, it gives CAIRTSDYNEQFF.

The chain carries TRBV5-1 and TRBJ2-1, with 8 bases fitting TRBD2. The germline CDR1 and CDR2 sequences are SGHRS and YFSETQ. This CDR3 contains 17 residues. After removal of 4 bases from V and 0 bases from J, the junction contained 9 bases not matched to a gene. CDR3 bases: TGCGCCAGCAGCCCCCGGACTAGCCCCCTCTCCTACAATGAGCAGTTCTTC. As protein: CASSPRTSPLSYNEQFF.

The V and J genes are TRBV5-1 and TRBJ2-5, with D uncertain. The CDR3 runs to 15 residues. Germline lookup yields CDR1 SGHRS and CDR2 YFSETQ. V was pared by 4 bases and J by 1 base, with 14 bases between. The DNA of the CDR3 is TGCGCCAGCAGCCCTACCGGACGGTCCCAAGAGACCCAGTACTTC. It is translated as CASSPTGRSQETQYF.

This clonotype occurred a few times. This chain links TRBV20-1 with TRBJ2-7; D uncertain. Per the germline V gene, CDR1 is DFQATT and CDR2 is SNEGSKA (reference sequence). This CDR3 spans 11 amino acids. V was trimmed by 5 bases and J by 5 bases, leaving 10 bases between them. The CDR3 DNA follows: TGCAGTGCTTACTATGGCGACGAGCAGTACTTC. Amino acids: CSAYYGDEQYF.

The V and J genes are TRBV4-2 and TRBJ2-7, with TRBD2 identical over 7 bases. The germline gives CDR1 LGHNA, CDR2 YNFKEQ. This CDR3 is built from 14 residues. The V segment lost 1 base and the J segment 3 bases; nucleotides outside the gene matches: 3. The CDR3 loop reads CASSQAGGGYEQYF. The CDR3 nucleotides are TGTGCCAGCAGCCAAGCGGGAGGCGGCTACGAGCAGTACTTC.

This clonotype was observed at least ten times. The J gene is TRBJ2-3, the V gene TRBV5-1; 16 nucleotides line up with TRBD2. CDR3 length: 19 residues. Germline loops: CDR1 SGHRS, CDR2 YFSETQ. The V and J ends lost 4 bases and 2 bases, in that order; junction bases with no gene match: 10. The CDR3 is CASSPGLAGGRWATDTQYF. DNA of the CDR3: TGCGCCAGCAGCCCGGGACTAGCGGGAGGGCGATGGGCCACAGATACGCAGTATTTT. The full variable domain, its missing parts supplied by reference TRBV5-1 and TRBJ2-3, is KAGVTQTPRYLIKTRGQQVTLSCSPISGHRSVSWYQQTPGQGLQFLFEYFSETQRNKGNFPGRFSGRQFSNSRSEMNVSTLELGDSALYLCASSPGLAGGRWATDTQYFGPGTRLTVL.

This rearrangement joins TRBV14 to TRBJ2-1, with D perhaps TRBD2 (6 bases). CDR3 length: 20 amino acids. Germline V CDR1 and CDR2: SGHDN, FVKESK. Trimming cost V 4 bases and J 3 bases, with 28 bases left between them. The CDR3 DNA sequence: TGTGCCAGCAGCCTTAGGGGCTGGAAGATGTCGGGAGTTGTCTACAATGAGCAGTTCTTC. Protein sequence: CASSLRGWKMSGVVYNEQFF.

The chain links TRBV29-1 to TRBJ2-7; D uncertain. The V gene lost 1 base and the J gene lost 7 bases, with 11 bases spanning the gap. The CDR3 covers 12 residues. The germline V gene encodes CDR1 SQVTM and CDR2 ANQGSEA. The DNA for the CDR3 is TGCAGCGTTGAAGGGTGGGGTCAAGAGCAGTACTTC. Encoded protein: CSVEGWGQEQYF.

The chain joins TRBV7-7 to TRBJ2-1; D is unclear. CDR3 length: 16 residues. The germline V gene has CDR1 SSHAT and CDR2 FNYEAQ (reference sequence). V gave up 1 base and J gave up 0 bases, with 10 bases separating them. The CDR3 reads CASSLGADSSYNEQFF. CDR3 DNA: TGTGCCAGCAGCTTAGGGGCGGATAGCTCCTACAATGAGCAGTTCTTC.

The chain has TRBV7-3 and TRBJ2-5; D may be TRBD1 (5 bases). Per the germline V gene, CDR1 is SGHTA and CDR2 is FQGTGA. With 5 bases removed from V and 8 bases from J, the gap between germline ends came to 15 bases. CDR3 length: 13 residues. The CDR3 DNA follows: TGTGCCAGCAGCATCGACAGTCCCGGAACCCAGTACTTC. Protein: CASSIDSPGTQYF.

This clonotype was seen a handful of times. V gene TRBV15 combines with J gene TRBJ1-1; 7 bases line up with TRBD1. Germline CDR1 and CDR2: LNHNV and YYDKDF (reference sequence). The CDR3 has 16 residues. Losses at the gene ends were 5 bases for V and 3 bases for J; bases not matched to a gene: 12. CDR3 nucleotide sequence: TGTGCCACCAGCGGGGCGACAGGGAGGAGAGACACTGAAGCTTTCTTT. This translates into CATSGATGRRDTEAFF.